The 13 T cell receptor beta chains reported below all come from one sample, sequenced in a study of OX40 agonist ivuxolimab in advanced cancers. TCRdb's table, derived via immunoSEQ multiplex PCR, lists solely in-frame clones and lacks some. The sample includes about 84,000 clones, 84% of them seen just once. The material was CD4+ or CD8+ T cells sorted from blood, obtained in a trial of the OX40 agonist ivuxolimab. The receptors were sampled from an adult with an advanced solid tumor such as melanoma, head and neck, liver or kidney cancer.

This clone was seen a handful of times. The rearrangement uses TRBV28 and TRBJ2-6; perhaps TRBD1 as D (5 bases). The germline V and J ends were trimmed by 5 bases and 0 bases, with 8 bases remaining between them. This CDR3 region has 15 residues. Germline assignment: CDR1 MDHEN and CDR2 SYDVKM. CDR3 amino acids: CASSIDSSGANVLTF. In DNA form, the CDR3 reads TGTGCCAGCAGTATAGACAGCTCTGGGGCCAACGTCCTGACTTTC.

This clone was seen more than once but under ten times. This chain links TRBV9 with TRBJ1-1, with D hard to call. The CDR3 runs 15 residues. The V and J ends lost 0 bases and 0 bases respectively, with 9 bases between them. From germline, CDR1 is SGDLS and CDR2 YYNGEE. CDR3 bases: TGTGCCAGCAGCGTAGTAGGCAGCATGAACACTGAAGCTTTCTTT. Encoded protein: CASSVVGSMNTEAFF.

The rearrangement links TRBV6-5 to TRBJ2-5; 7 nucleotides match TRBD1. V dropped 6 bases and J dropped 4; count of bases not matched to a gene: 8. The germline gives CDR1 MNHEY, CDR2 SVGAGI. The CDR3 contains 14 residues. The chain's CDR3 is CASRPDRARETQYF. CDR3 nucleotides: TGTGCCAGCAGGCCAGACAGGGCGCGAGAGACCCAGTACTTC.

V and J are TRBV18 and TRBJ2-1; D unresolved. V shed 3 bases and J shed 9 bases, with 21 bases lying between them. Germline values: CDR1 KGHSH, CDR2 LQKENI. This CDR3 has 16 amino acids. The CDR3 here is CASSPPDVVRQSEQFF. The CDR3 DNA sequence: TGTGCCAGCTCACCCCCTGACGTAGTACGACAAAGTGAGCAGTTCTTC.

This chain links TRBV6-6 with TRBJ2-1; no firm D call. CDR3 length: 11 amino acids. Per the germline V gene, CDR1 is MNHNY and CDR2 is SVGAGI (reference sequence). V lost 7 bases and J lost 5, with 6 bases in between. CDR3 nucleotides: TGTGCCAGCACCCTTAACAATGAGCAGTTCTTC. This encodes CASTLNNEQFF.

The rearrangement joins TRBV5-4 to TRBJ1-3; tentative D call: TRBD1 (6 bases). Germline CDR1 and CDR2: SGHNT and YYREEE (reference sequence). The CDR3 consists of 16 residues. V lost 6 bases, J lost 1 base, and 17 bases lay in between. CDR3 region: CASISFRTDSGNTIYF. Here the CDR3 DNA reads TGTGCCAGCATTAGCTTCCGGACAGATTCTGGAAACACCATATATTTT. The whole variable domain, filled in from reference TRBV5-4 and TRBJ1-3, reads ETGVTQSPTHLIKTRGQQVTLRCSSQSGHNTVSWYQQALGQGPQFIFQYYREEENGRGNFPPRFSGLQFPNYSSELNVNALELDDSALYLCASISFRTDSGNTIYFGEGSWLTVV.

Here the CDR3 reads CASSLLDPGTIYF. CDR3 bases: TGTGCCAGCAGTTTATTAGACCCGGGCACCATATATTTT. The gene calls are TRBV28 and TRBJ1-3, with D uncertain. V lost 1 base, J lost 9 bases, and 10 bases lay in between. The CDR3 extends over 13 amino acids. Germline lookup yields CDR1 MDHEN and CDR2 SYDVKM. Full variable domain (outside the CDR3, taken from reference TRBV28 and TRBJ1-3): DVKVTQSSRYLVKRTGEKVFLECVQDMDHENMFWYRQDPGLGLRLIYFSYDVKMKEKGDIPEGYSVSREKKERFSLILESASTNQTSMYLCASSLLDPGTIYFGEGSWLTVV.

The gene calls are TRBV7-3 and TRBJ2-2; D gene ambiguous. The CDR3 covers 15 residues. The V gene's germline CDR1 is SGHTA and CDR2 FQGTGA. The V end lost 5 bases, the J end lost 1 base, and 11 bases lay between the germline ends. Here the CDR3 reads CASSPLTGNTGELFF. CDR3 in DNA: TGTGCCAGCAGCCCTCTAACCGGGAACACCGGGGAGCTGTTTTTT. Full variable domain (remainder filled in from reference TRBV7-3 and TRBJ2-2): GAGVSQTPSNKVTEKGKYVELRCDPISGHTALYWYRQSLGQGPEFLIYFQGTGAADDSGLPNDRFFAVRPEGSVSTLKIQRTERGDSAVYLCASSPLTGNTGELFFGEGSRLTVL.

The rearrangement joins TRBV6-5 to TRBJ1-4; 8 nucleotides agree with TRBD1. V shed 5 bases and J 7 bases; nucleotides not matched to a gene: 6. From germline, CDR1 is MNHEY and CDR2 SVGAGI. This CDR3 contains 14 residues. This chain's CDR3 is CASSDRGVSEKLFF. The CDR3 DNA follows: TGTGCCAGCAGTGACAGGGGCGTAAGTGAAAAACTGTTTTTT.

The chain employs TRBV6-1 and TRBJ2-2, with D unclear. The CDR3 is made up of 14 amino acids. The germline V gene has CDR1 MNHNS and CDR2 SASEGT. Deletions cut 2 bases from V and 8 bases from J, with 12 bases between. CDR3 loop: CASSELKPLGELFF. In nucleotides, the CDR3 is TGTGCCAGCAGTGAACTTAAACCCCTGGGGGAGCTGTTTTTT.

CDR3 DNA: TGTGCCAGCAGTTTTGCCGGGGTGGCTAGCACTGAAGCTTTCTTT. Translating it yields CASSFAGVASTEAFF. The rearrangement joins TRBV28 to TRBJ1-1; no definite D call. Germline CDR1 and CDR2: MDHEN and SYDVKM. This CDR3 has 15 amino acids. Trimming pared 3 bases from V and 4 bases from J, leaving 15 bases between.

The chain has TRBV5-6 and TRBJ1-1; perhaps TRBD1 as D (5 bases). Germline CDR1 SGHDT, CDR2 YYEEEE. Trimming pared 0 bases from V and 4 bases from J, leaving 13 bases between. The length of the CDR3 is 15 residues. Here the CDR3 DNA reads TGTGCCAGCAGCTTGGCACAGGCGGGGACCACTGAAGCTTTCTTT. Amino acid sequence: CASSLAQAGTTEAFF.

The chain carries TRBV7-2 and TRBJ1-2; 8 positions match TRBD1. Unmatched junction bases numbered 0, after V lost 0 bases and J lost 6 bases. CDR3 size: 13 residues. Germline V gene lookup returns CDR1 SGHTA and CDR2 FQGNSA. The CDR3 loop reads CASSLATGDGYTF. CDR3 in DNA: TGTGCCAGCAGCTTAGCGACAGGGGATGGCTACACCTTC.